This entry concerns a single TCR beta chain. This entry is derived from a study of blood T cell repertoires in COVID-19. In the authors' methods: How many nucleated cells were present was estimated from reference gene primer amplification. Data came from immunoSEQ multiplex PCR; TCRdb stores just in-frame clones and leaves some out. V and J calls plus clone size are reproduced from that table; the DNA served to infer D and trimming. Of around 42,000 clones listed, under 85% are singletons. CDR1 and CDR2 (germline): MNHEY, SVGEGT. Trimming took 2 bases from V and 5 from J, leaving 9 bases between them. The CDR3 length is 13 residues.

This TCR came from a woman aged 80 or older with acute or convalescent COVID-19. The rearrangement joins TRBV6-2 or TRBV6-3 to TRBJ2-5; perhaps TRBD1 as D (6 bases). The sequenced sample was peripheral blood. The CDR3 DNA follows: TGTGCCAGCAGTTACGGCAGGGGTGAGACCCAGTACTTC. Amino acids: CASSYGRGETQYF.